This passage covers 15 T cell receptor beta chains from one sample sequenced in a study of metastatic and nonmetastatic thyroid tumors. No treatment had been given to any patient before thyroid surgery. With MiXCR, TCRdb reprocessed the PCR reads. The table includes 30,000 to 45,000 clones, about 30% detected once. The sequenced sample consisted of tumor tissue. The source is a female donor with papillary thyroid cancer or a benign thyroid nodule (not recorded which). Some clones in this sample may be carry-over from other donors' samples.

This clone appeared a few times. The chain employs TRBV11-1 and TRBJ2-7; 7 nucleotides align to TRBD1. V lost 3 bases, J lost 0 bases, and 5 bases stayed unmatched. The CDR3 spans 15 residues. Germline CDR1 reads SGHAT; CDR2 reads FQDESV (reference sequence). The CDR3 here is CASSLTAGGSYEQYF. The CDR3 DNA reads TGTGCCAGCAGCTTGACCGCAGGGGGCTCCTACGAGCAGTACTTC. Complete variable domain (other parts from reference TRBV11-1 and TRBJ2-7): EAEVAQSPRYKITEKSQAVAFWCDPISGHATLYWYRQILGQGPELLVQFQDESVVDDSQLPKDRFSAERLKGVDSTLKIQPAELGDSAMYLCASSLTAGGSYEQYFGPGTRLTVT.

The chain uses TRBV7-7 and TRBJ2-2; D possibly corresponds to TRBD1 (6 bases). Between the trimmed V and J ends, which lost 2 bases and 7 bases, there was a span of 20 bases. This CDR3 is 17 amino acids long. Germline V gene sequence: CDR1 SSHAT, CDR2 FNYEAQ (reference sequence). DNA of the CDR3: TGTGCCAGCAGCTTAAACTCGGGACATTCTATCGGCGGGGAGCTGTTTTTT. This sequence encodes CASSLNSGHSIGGELFF.

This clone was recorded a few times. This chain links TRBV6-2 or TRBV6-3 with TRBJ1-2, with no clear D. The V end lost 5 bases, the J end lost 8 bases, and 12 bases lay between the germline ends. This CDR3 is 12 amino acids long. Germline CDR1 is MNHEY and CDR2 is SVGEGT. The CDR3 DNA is TGTGCCAGCAGTGCGGACGGCCGAGGCTACACCTTC. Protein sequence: CASSADGRGYTF.

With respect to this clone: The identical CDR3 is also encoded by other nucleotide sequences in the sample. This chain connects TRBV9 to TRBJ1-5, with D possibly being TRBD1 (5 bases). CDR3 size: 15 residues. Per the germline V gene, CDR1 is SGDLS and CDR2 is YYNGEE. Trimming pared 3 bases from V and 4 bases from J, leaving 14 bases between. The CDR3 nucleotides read TGTGCCAGCAGCGGAAGGGACGGCTGGAATCAGCCCCAGCATTTT. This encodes CASSGRDGWNQPQHF.

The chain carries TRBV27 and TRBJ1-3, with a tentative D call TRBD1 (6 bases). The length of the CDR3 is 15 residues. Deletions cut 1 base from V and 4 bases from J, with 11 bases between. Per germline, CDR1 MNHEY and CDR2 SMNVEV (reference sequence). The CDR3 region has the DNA TGTGCCAGCAGTTTATATGCAGGGACAGGAAACACCATATATTTT. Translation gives CASSLYAGTGNTIYF.

The CDR3 region has the DNA TGTGCCAGCAGCATCCTAGGACGTAAGAACACTGAAGCTTTCTTT. Residues: CASSILGRKNTEAFF. V usage is TRBV6-2 or TRBV6-3 and J usage is TRBJ1-1; D ambiguous. V was pared by 6 bases and J by 1 base, with 15 bases between. This CDR3 comprises 15 residues. Germline-derived CDR1 and CDR2 are MNHEY and SVGEGT.

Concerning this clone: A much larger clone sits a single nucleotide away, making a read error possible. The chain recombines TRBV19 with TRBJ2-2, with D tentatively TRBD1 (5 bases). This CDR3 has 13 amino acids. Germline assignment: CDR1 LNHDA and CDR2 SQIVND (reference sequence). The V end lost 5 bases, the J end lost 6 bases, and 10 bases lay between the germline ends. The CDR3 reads CASSQGTPGELFF. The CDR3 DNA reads TGTGCCAGTAGTCAGGGAACGCCCGGGGAGCTGTTTTTT.

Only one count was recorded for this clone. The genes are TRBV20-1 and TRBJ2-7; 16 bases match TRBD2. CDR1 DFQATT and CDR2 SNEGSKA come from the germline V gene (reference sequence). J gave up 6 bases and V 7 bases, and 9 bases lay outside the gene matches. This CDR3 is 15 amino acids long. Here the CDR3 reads CSVAGTSGRAREQYF. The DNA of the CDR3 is TGCAGTGTCGCCGGGACTAGCGGGAGGGCACGCGAGCAGTACTTC.

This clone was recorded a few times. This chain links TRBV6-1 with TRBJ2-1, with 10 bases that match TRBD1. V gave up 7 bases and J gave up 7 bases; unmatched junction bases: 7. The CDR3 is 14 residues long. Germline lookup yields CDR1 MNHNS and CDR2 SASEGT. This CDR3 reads CASTKTGGVNEQFF. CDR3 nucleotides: TGTGCCAGCACCAAGACAGGGGGCGTAAATGAGCAGTTCTTC.

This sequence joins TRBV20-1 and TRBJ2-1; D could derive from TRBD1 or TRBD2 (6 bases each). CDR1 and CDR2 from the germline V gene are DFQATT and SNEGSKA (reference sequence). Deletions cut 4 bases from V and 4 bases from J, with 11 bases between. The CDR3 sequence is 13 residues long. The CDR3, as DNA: TGCAGTGCTAAAGGGGGGTCTTACAATGAGCAGTTCTTC. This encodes CSAKGGSYNEQFF.

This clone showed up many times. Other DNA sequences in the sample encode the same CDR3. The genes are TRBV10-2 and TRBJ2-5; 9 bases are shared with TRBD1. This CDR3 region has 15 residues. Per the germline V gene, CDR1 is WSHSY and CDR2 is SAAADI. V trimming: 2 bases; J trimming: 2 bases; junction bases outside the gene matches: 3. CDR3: CASSEPGTGQETQYF. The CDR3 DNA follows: TGCGCCAGCAGTGAGCCGGGGACAGGGCAAGAGACCCAGTACTTC.

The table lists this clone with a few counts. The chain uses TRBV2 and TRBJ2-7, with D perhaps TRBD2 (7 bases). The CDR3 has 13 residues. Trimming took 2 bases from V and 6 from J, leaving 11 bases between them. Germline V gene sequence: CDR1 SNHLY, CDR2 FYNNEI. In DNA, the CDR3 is TGTGCCAGCAGTGAACCGAGGGGGGGCGAGCAGTACTTC. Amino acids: CASSEPRGGEQYF.

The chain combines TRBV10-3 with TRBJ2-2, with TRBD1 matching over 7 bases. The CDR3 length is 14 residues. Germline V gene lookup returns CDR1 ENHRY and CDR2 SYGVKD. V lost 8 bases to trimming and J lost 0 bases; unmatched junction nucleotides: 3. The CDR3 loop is CAIAGTANTGELFF. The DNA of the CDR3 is TGTGCCATCGCCGGGACAGCGAACACCGGGGAGCTGTTTTTT.

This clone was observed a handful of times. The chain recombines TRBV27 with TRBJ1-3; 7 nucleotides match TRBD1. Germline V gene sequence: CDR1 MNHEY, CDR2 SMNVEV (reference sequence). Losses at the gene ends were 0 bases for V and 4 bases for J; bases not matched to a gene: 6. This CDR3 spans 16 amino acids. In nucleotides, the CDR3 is TGTGCCAGCAGTTTATCGCTAGGGACAGCCGGAAACACCATATATTTT. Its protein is CASSLSLGTAGNTIYF.

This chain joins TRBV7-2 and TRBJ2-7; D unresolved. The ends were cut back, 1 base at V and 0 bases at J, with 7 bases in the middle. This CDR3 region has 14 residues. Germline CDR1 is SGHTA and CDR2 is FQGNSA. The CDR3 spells CASSLEASSYEQYF. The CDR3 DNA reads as TGTGCCAGCAGCTTAGAGGCTAGCTCCTACGAGCAGTACTTC.